Listed below are T cell receptor beta chains from one sample, sequenced in a study of CD8+ T cells in alopecia areata. Generated by immunoSEQ multiplex PCR, the TCRdb table keeps only in-frame clones and is missing some. Here the sample spans approximately 150,000 clones, around 86% being singletons. The specimen comprised CD8+ T cells sorted from blood, sampled at week 0. These receptor sequences come from a human donor with alopecia areata. Both conserved end residues are part of each CDR3. The order of the fields is J gene, clone size, D gene, V gene, CDR3 DNA, CDR3 protein. The D gene is left open where the match is weak. Size is omitted from some rows. Given values are once, few, many or a class for expanded clones.

TRBJ2-7 NA NA TRBV7-8 TGTGCCAGCAGCCCGCACAGTTCGCGCTACGAGCAGTACTTC CASSPHSSRYEQYF
TRBJ1-6 NA NA TRBV4-2 TGTGCCAGCAGCACCGGACAAGCAAATTCACCCCTCCACTTT CASSTGQANSPLHF
TRBJ2-3 NA NA TRBV7-9 TGTGCCAGCAGCTTAGGAACTGAAGATACGCAGTATTTT CASSLGTEDTQYF
TRBJ1-2 NA NA TRBV19 TGTGCCAGTAGTATAGCGGCAGACAACTATGGCTACACCTTC CASSIAADNYGYTF
TRBJ2-1 NA TRBD1 TRBV7-6 TGTGCCAGCACCCCACAGGGGGTCCTGGATGAGCAGTTCTTC CASTPQGVLDEQFF
TRBJ2-7 NA NA TRBV11-2 TGTGCCAGCAGCCCTGACCCGGGAGAGAAATACGAGCAGTACTTC CASSPDPGEKYEQYF
TRBJ2-1 NA NA TRBV19 TGTGCCAGTAGTATAGTTCTGGGGGGCGCTTCCAATGAGCAGTTCTTC CASSIVLGGASNEQFF
TRBJ2-3 NA NA TRBV7-6 TGTGCCAGCAGCGCCCAGGGGCAACTTCCTAGCACAGATACGCAGTATTTT CASSAQGQLPSTDTQYF
TRBJ1-2 NA TRBD1 TRBV9 TGTGCCAGCAGCATGGGACAGCTAATGACCTTC CASSMGQLMTF
TRBJ2-7 NA TRBD1 TRBV30 TGTGCCGGGGGACAGGTCTCCTACGAGCAGTACTTC CAGGQVSYEQYF
TRBJ2-1 NA TRBD2 TRBV7-2 TGTGCCAGCACCCCAGGACTAGGCAGGGATGAGCAGTTCTTC CASTPGLGRDEQFF
TRBJ2-7 NA NA TRBV9 TGTGCCAGCAGCGGGGAGGGGACAGGAAGCTCCTACGAGCAGTACTTC CASSGEGTGSSYEQYF
TRBJ1-2 NA NA TRBV5-1 TGCGCCAGCAGCACACCGACAGACGCCTACACCTTC CASSTPTDAYTF
TRBJ2-7 few TRBD1 TRBV5-1 TGCGCCAGCAGCGCCGGGACAGGGAACGAGCAGTACTTC CASSAGTGNEQYF
TRBJ2-7 NA TRBD1 TRBV5-6 TGTGCCAGCAGCCACGAAAAGACAGGGGCGATAGTCCCCTACGAGCAGTACTTC CASSHEKTGAIVPYEQYF
TRBJ2-1 few NA TRBV4-3 TGCGCCAGCAGCCAAGAGACGGCCCCGATCAATGAGCAGTTCTTC CASSQETAPINEQFF
TRBJ2-7 NA TRBD2 TRBV30 TGTGCCTGGAGTGGAGCGGGAGGGGCATACGAGCAGTACTTC CAWSGAGGAYEQYF
TRBJ2-2 few NA TRBV5-1 TGCGCCAGCACCGAGACCGGGGAGCTGTTTTTT CASTETGELFF
TRBJ2-1 NA NA TRBV9 TGTGCCAGTAATTCCGGGGGCGGGAATGAGCAGTTCTTC CASNSGGGNEQFF
TRBJ2-7 NA TRBD1 TRBV29-1 TGCAGCGTTGAAGGGGACCCGGACAGGACTCCCTACGAGCAGTACTTC CSVEGDPDRTPYEQYF
TRBJ2-1 NA NA TRBV27 TGTGCCAGCAGTTTAAGTTATGGGCCAACCTACAATGAGCAGTTCTTC CASSLSYGPTYNEQFF
TRBJ2-7 NA TRBD2 TRBV9 TGTGCCAGCAGCGTAGCGCTAGCGGGGGGAGACGAGCAGTACTTC CASSVALAGGDEQYF
TRBJ2-5 few NA TRBV29-1 TGCAGCGCCCTCGGTGGGATGGGGGTCGGGGAGACCCAGTACTTC CSALGGMGVGETQYF
TRBJ2-1 NA TRBD2 TRBV4-2 TGTGCCAGCAGCCAAACAAGCGGGGGGGCCTACAATGAGCAGTTCTTC CASSQTSGGAYNEQFF